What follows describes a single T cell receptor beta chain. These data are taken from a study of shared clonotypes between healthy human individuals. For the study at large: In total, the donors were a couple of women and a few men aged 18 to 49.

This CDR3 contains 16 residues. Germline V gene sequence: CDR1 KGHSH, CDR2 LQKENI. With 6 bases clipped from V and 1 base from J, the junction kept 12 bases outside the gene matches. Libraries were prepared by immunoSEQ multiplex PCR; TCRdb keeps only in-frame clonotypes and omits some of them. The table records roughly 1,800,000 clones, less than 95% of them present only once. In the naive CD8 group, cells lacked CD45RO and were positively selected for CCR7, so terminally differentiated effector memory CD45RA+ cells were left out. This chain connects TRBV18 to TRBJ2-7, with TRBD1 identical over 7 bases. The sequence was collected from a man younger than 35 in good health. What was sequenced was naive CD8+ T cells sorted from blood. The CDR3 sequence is CASSPLEGQLSYEQYF. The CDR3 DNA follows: TGTGCCAGCTCTCCCCTCGAGGGACAGCTTTCCTACGAGCAGTACTTC. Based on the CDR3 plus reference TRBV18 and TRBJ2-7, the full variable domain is NAGVMQNPRHLVRRRGQEARLRCSPMKGHSHVYWYRQLPEEGLKFMVYLQKENIIDESGMPKERFSAEFPKEGPSILRIQQVVRGDSAAYFCASSPLEGQLSYEQYFGPGTRLTVT.